Listed below are T cell receptor beta chains from one sample, sequenced in a study of response to subunit inactivated influenza vaccine. TCRdb recomputed calls from the RT-PCR reads with MiXCR, one row per CDR3 protein. The sample yields hundreds of thousands of distinct CDR3 sequences, about 14% seen once. Material: PBMCs from blood, obtained 14 to 15 days before vaccination. The receptors shown here come from a man aged 45-65 years who received an inactivated influenza vaccine. Each CDR3 is given with its conserved first and last residue. Each record gives: V gene, clone size, D gene, J gene, CDR3 protein, CDR3 DNA. The D gene is left open where the match is weak. The size field is filled for only some rows; it gives once, few, many or a size class.

v_call: TRBV21-1
clone_size: few
d_call: -
j_call: TRBJ2-6
cdr3_aa: CASSTRLSGGVSGANVLTF
cdr3_nt: TGTGCCAGCAGCACCCGACTTAGCGGGGGAGTATCTGGGGCCAACGTCCTGACTTTC

v_call: TRBV6-2/TRBV6-3
clone_size: -
d_call: -
j_call: TRBJ1-2
cdr3_aa: CASSYPGRYGYTF
cdr3_nt: TGTGCCAGCAGTTACCCCGGACGGTATGGCTACACCTTC

v_call: TRBV7-9
clone_size: few
d_call: -
j_call: TRBJ1-1
cdr3_aa: CASSLLGTATEAFF
cdr3_nt: TGTGCCAGCAGCTTACTGGGGACGGCCACTGAAGCTTTCTTT

v_call: TRBV19
clone_size: few
d_call: -
j_call: TRBJ1-5
cdr3_aa: CASSFGFDQPQHF
cdr3_nt: TGTGCCAGTAGTTTCGGATTTGATCAGCCCCAGCATTTT

v_call: TRBV3-1
clone_size: few
d_call: TRBD2
j_call: TRBJ2-1
cdr3_aa: CASSQPGLAGGPHEQFF
cdr3_nt: TGTGCCAGCAGCCAACCAGGACTAGCGGGAGGGCCACATGAGCAGTTCTTC

v_call: TRBV12-3/TRBV12-4
clone_size: few
d_call: -
j_call: TRBJ1-1
cdr3_aa: CASSLALTALNTEAFF
cdr3_nt: TGTGCCAGCAGTTTAGCGCTGACAGCGCTGAACACTGAAGCTTTCTTT

v_call: TRBV3-1
clone_size: few
d_call: -
j_call: TRBJ1-5
cdr3_aa: CASSQVGLAEPQHF
cdr3_nt: TGTGCCAGCAGCCAAGTTGGGCTTGCGGAGCCCCAGCATTTT

v_call: TRBV19
clone_size: few
d_call: -
j_call: TRBJ2-1
cdr3_aa: CASRQTGLYNEQFF
cdr3_nt: TGTGCCAGTAGGCAAACAGGGTTGTACAATGAGCAGTTCTTC

v_call: TRBV6-1
clone_size: few
d_call: -
j_call: TRBJ1-1
cdr3_aa: CASSPRGLMNTEAFF
cdr3_nt: TGTGCCAGCAGTCCTCGGGGCCTCATGAACACTGAAGCTTTCTTT

v_call: TRBV20-1
clone_size: -
d_call: TRBD1
j_call: TRBJ1-5
cdr3_aa: CSASWRQGTAQPQHF
cdr3_nt: TGCAGTGCTAGTTGGAGACAGGGAACGGCTCAGCCCCAGCATTTT

v_call: TRBV6-1
clone_size: few
d_call: TRBD1
j_call: TRBJ2-7
cdr3_aa: CASRTGTESYEQYF
cdr3_nt: TGTGCCAGCAGGACCGGGACAGAATCCTACGAGCAGTACTTC

v_call: TRBV3-1
clone_size: -
d_call: TRBD2
j_call: TRBJ2-7
cdr3_aa: CASSSLAGGDEQYF
cdr3_nt: TGTGCCAGCAGCTCACTAGCGGGAGGCGACGAGCAGTACTTC

v_call: TRBV12-3/TRBV12-4
clone_size: -
d_call: -
j_call: TRBJ2-5
cdr3_aa: CASSFREWQETQYF
cdr3_nt: TGTGCCAGCAGTTTTCGGGAGTGGCAAGAGACCCAGTACTTC

v_call: TRBV7-2
clone_size: many
d_call: -
j_call: TRBJ2-2
cdr3_aa: CASSLGFGVGELFF
cdr3_nt: TGTGCCAGCAGCTTAGGATTCGGGGTCGGGGAGCTGTTTTTT

v_call: TRBV4-1
clone_size: -
d_call: -
j_call: TRBJ2-1
cdr3_aa: CASSQDSARVPYNEQFF
cdr3_nt: TGCGCCAGCAGCCAAGATTCGGCCAGGGTCCCCTACAATGAGCAGTTCTTC